The 8 T cell receptor beta chains reported below all come from one sample, sequenced in a study of control samples from healthy donors and cancer patients. TCRdb keeps only in-frame clones here, not all; method: immunoSEQ multiplex PCR. The sample holds approximately 130,000 clones, 70% to 90% seen once. The sequencing sample was made of blood. The receptors were gathered from a man aged 55 to 69 in good health.

The rearrangement links TRBV19 to TRBJ1-4; D possibly corresponds to TRBD1 (5 bases). Germline CDR1 reads LNHDA; CDR2 reads SQIVND (reference sequence). Trimming pared 5 bases from V and 5 bases from J, leaving 12 bases between. The CDR3 has 14 residues. The CDR3 bases are TGTGCCAGTAGTGTCCAGGGCCCCAATGAAAAACTGTTTTTT. This gives the protein CASSVQGPNEKLFF.

The chain employs TRBV28 and TRBJ2-7; no firm D call. The ends were cut back, 7 bases at V and 4 bases at J, with 14 bases in the middle. This CDR3 has 13 residues. Per the germline V gene, CDR1 is MDHEN and CDR2 is SYDVKM. This CDR3 is CASTQLSRYEQYF. The CDR3 nucleotides read TGTGCCAGCACCCAATTGTCCCGTTACGAGCAGTACTTC.

The CDR3 DNA is TGTGCCAGCTCAGGTCTTGGGGACACAGATACGCAGTATTTT. Translating it yields CASSGLGDTDTQYF. The chain carries TRBV18 and TRBJ2-3; no reliable D call. CDR3 size: 14 residues. From germline, CDR1 is KGHSH and CDR2 LQKENI. Trimming removed 5 bases from V and 2 bases from J, with 11 bases in between.

The chain is built from TRBV3-1 (or the pseudogene TRBV3-2) and TRBJ1-5; no definite D call. Germline V gene sequence: CDR1 LGHDT, CDR2 YNNKEL (reference sequence). V was clipped by 1 base and J by 3 bases, with 10 bases between them. The CDR3 is 15 amino acids. CDR3 coding DNA: TGTGCCAGCAGCCAAGCACCTGGGCCCAATCAGCCCCAGCATTTT. It yields the protein CASSQAPGPNQPQHF.

As regards this clone: Different DNA sequences within this sample yield the same CDR3. The CDR3 loop is CASSLSRDHGYTF. In DNA form, the CDR3 reads TGTGCCAGCAGCTTAAGCAGGGACCATGGCTACACCTTC. The chain has TRBV7-9 and TRBJ1-2; a possible D gene is TRBD1 (5 bases). V was pared by 2 bases and J by 6 bases, with 10 bases between. Looked up from germline, CDR1 is SEHNR and CDR2 is FQNEAQ (reference sequence). The CDR3 runs 13 residues.

Only a few counts were recorded for this clone. This chain connects TRBV27 to TRBJ1-6, with unresolved D. The CDR3 is 12 amino acids. Trimming took off 8 bases at V and 13 bases at J, with 15 bases between the two ends. Germline CDR1 and CDR2: MNHEY and SMNVEV (reference sequence). CDR3 DNA: TGTGCCAGCGGTCGAGCATCCGGGCCCCTCCACTTT. Translation gives CASGRASGPLHF.

The V and J genes are TRBV27 and TRBJ2-1, with a weak D call TRBD1 (6 bases). CDR3 length: 11 amino acids. V lost 6 bases to trimming and J lost 12 bases, with 12 bases between them. Germline V gene lookup returns CDR1 MNHEY and CDR2 SMNVEV (reference sequence). CDR3 sequence: CASRSQGWQFF. CDR3 bases: TGTGCCAGCAGGTCACAGGGTTGGCAGTTCTTC.

The chain couples TRBV7-9 to TRBJ2-7; 8 bases match TRBD2. The germline gives CDR1 SEHNR, CDR2 FQNEAQ (reference sequence). This CDR3 is built from 16 residues. V trimming: 1 base; J trimming: 5 bases; junction bases outside the gene matches: 10. This CDR3 reads CASSLVGTSILNEQYF. The CDR3 DNA reads as TGTGCCAGCAGCTTAGTTGGGACTAGTATATTGAACGAGCAGTACTTC.